Listed here is a single T cell receptor beta chain. Its specificity is not known. Method: immunoSEQ multiplex PCR; TCRdb's copy keeps in-frame clones and lacks some. The table includes under 140,000 clones, approximately 90% detected once. This CDR3 contains 17 residues. The V gene lost 0 bases and the J gene lost 3 bases, with 18 bases spanning the gap. The germline V gene encodes CDR1 SGDLS and CDR2 YYNGEE. This entry is derived from a study of cytomegalovirus exposure and HLA in healthy donors. Notes on the study in general: The authors listed 150 or so TCR beta chains as cytomegalovirus-associated.

The TCR sequence derives from a woman between 18 and 29 years old in good health and CMV-seronegative. Sequences were obtained from PBMCs. This chain connects TRBV9 to TRBJ2-5; a weak D match, TRBD1 (6 bases). The CDR3 DNA sequence: TGTGCCAGCAGCGTAGGGTCGTGGGGGCAGGGTAAAGAGACCCAGTACTTC. This gives the protein CASSVGSWGQGKETQYF. Complete variable domain (other parts from reference TRBV9 and TRBJ2-5): DSGVTQTPKHLITATGQRVTLRCSPRSGDLSVYWYQQSLDQGLQFLIQYYNGEERAKGNILERFSAQQFPDLHSELNLSSLELGDSALYFCASSVGSWGQGKETQYFGPGTRLLVL.